This entry lists 27 T cell receptor beta chains sequenced from one sample in a study of cytomegalovirus exposure and HLA in healthy donors. A multiplex PCR was run with 60 Vbeta primers and 13 Jbeta primers. Sequenced by immunoSEQ multiplex PCR; TCRdb stores in-frame clones only, minus some. The sample shows 150,000 to 200,000 clones, 76% of them seen only once. Sample: PBMCs. Source of these receptors: a male donor in good health and CMV-seronegative.

The J gene is TRBJ1-4, the V gene TRBV5-1; no reliable D call. The germline gives CDR1 SGHRS, CDR2 YFSETQ. V was pared by 1 base and J by 7 bases, with 17 bases between. The CDR3 runs to 16 residues. The CDR3 spells CASSLKLSGLGEKLFF. The CDR3 coding sequence is TGCGCCAGCAGCTTGAAGTTGTCGGGTCTAGGTGAAAAACTGTTTTTT. Full variable domain (missing parts from reference TRBV5-1 and TRBJ1-4): KAGVTQTPRYLIKTRGQQVTLSCSPISGHRSVSWYQQTPGQGLQFLFEYFSETQRNKGNFPGRFSGRQFSNSRSEMNVSTLELGDSALYLCASSLKLSGLGEKLFFGSGTQLSVL.

As for this clone: Additional DNA sequences in this sample encode the identical CDR3. The chain carries TRBV18 and TRBJ1-5; D is ambiguous. V was pared by 2 bases and J by 0 bases, with 5 bases between. This CDR3 comprises 14 residues. CDR1 is KGHSH, CDR2 LQKENI, per germline. In nucleotides, the CDR3 is TGTGCCAGCTCACCAGGGAGTAGCAATCAGCCCCAGCATTTT. It encodes CASSPGSSNQPQHF.

The chain has TRBV9 and TRBJ1-1; possibly TRBD1 for D (5 bases). This CDR3 has 15 residues. CDR1 is SGDLS and CDR2 is YYNGEE in the germline V gene. V lost 0 bases and J lost 4, with 13 bases in between. CDR3: CASSVARQPITEAFF. The CDR3 DNA reads TGTGCCAGCAGCGTAGCGAGACAGCCTATCACTGAAGCTTTCTTT.

The CDR3: CATLEGGRGSFEQYF. Written as DNA, the CDR3 is TGTGCCACCCTCGAAGGTGGCAGGGGGTCTTTCGAGCAGTACTTC. The chain links TRBV10-3 to TRBJ2-7; 7 nucleotides match TRBD1. The CDR3 contains 15 residues. Trimming cost V 10 bases and J 6 bases; bases outside gene matches: 18. Per the germline V gene, CDR1 is ENHRY and CDR2 is SYGVKD.

In its sample, this clone was seen a few times. This chain connects TRBV4-1 to TRBJ2-1; TRBD2 aligns across 10 bases. The V gene's germline CDR1 is MGHRA and CDR2 YSYEKL. The CDR3 loop spans 20 amino acids. Germline trimming cut 0 bases from V and 9 bases from J; bases unmatched to any gene: 20. CDR3 in DNA: TGCGCCAGCAGCCAAGAGGGGGGCCTAGCGGGAGTAAACCGTTTGGTTGAGCAGTTCTTC. It encodes CASSQEGGLAGVNRLVEQFF.

The rearrangement joins TRBV10-3 to TRBJ2-5, with D maybe TRBD1 (5 bases). Germline loops: CDR1 ENHRY, CDR2 SYGVKD. V lost 0 bases and J 1 base, leaving 9 bases between the germline ends. This CDR3 is 15 amino acids long. The CDR3 spells CAISESGQSQETQYF. The CDR3 nucleotides read TGTGCCATCAGTGAGTCGGGGCAAAGCCAAGAGACCCAGTACTTC.

The chain joins TRBV5-6 to TRBJ2-5; D remains ambiguous. Near its end, the DNA agrees better with TRBJ2-7, so the J call may be wrong. The CDR3 has 11 residues. The germline CDR1 and CDR2 sequences are SGHDT and YYEEEE. The CDR3 reads CATSVGYEQYF. The CDR3 nucleotides are TGTGCCACGAGTGTGGGCTACGAGCAGTACTTC.

The chain carries TRBV7-8 and TRBJ1-1; 10 bases match TRBD1. The CDR3 length is 16 residues. V dropped 1 base and J dropped 3; count of bases not matched to a gene: 5. The V gene's germline CDR1 is SGHVS and CDR2 FQNEAQ. The CDR3, as DNA: TGTGCCAGCAGCTTAGTGGAAGGGACAGGGGACACTGAAGCTTTCTTT. This gives the protein CASSLVEGTGDTEAFF.

The rearrangement uses TRBV7-9 and TRBJ1-1, with D possibly TRBD1 on 6 matching bases. CDR1 and CDR2 from the germline V gene are SEHNR and FQNEAQ (reference sequence). This CDR3 is 13 amino acids long. Between the trimmed V and J ends, which lost 6 bases and 6 bases, there was a span of 14 bases. The CDR3 here is CASRSYRASEAFF. The CDR3 DNA reads TGTGCCAGCAGATCTTACAGGGCATCTGAAGCTTTCTTT.

CDR3 protein: CASSFQGLAGVEYNEQFF. CDR3 bases: TGTGCCAGCAGCTTCCAGGGACTAGCGGGAGTTGAATACAATGAGCAGTTCTTC. The chain recombines TRBV7-8 with TRBJ2-1, with TRBD2 matching 14 bases. Germline values: CDR1 SGHVS, CDR2 FQNEAQ. The V and J ends lost 3 bases and 4 bases, in that order; junction bases with no gene match: 8. The CDR3 extends over 18 amino acids.

The rearrangement uses TRBV7-9 and TRBJ1-2, with unresolved D. Trimming cost V 0 bases and J 4 bases, with 9 bases left between them. The germline gives CDR1 SEHNR, CDR2 FQNEAQ (reference sequence). The CDR3 extends over 14 amino acids. CDR3 region: CASSLADAGYGYTF. CDR3 bases: TGTGCCAGCAGCTTAGCGGATGCGGGCTATGGCTACACCTTC. Supplemented by reference TRBV7-9 and TRBJ1-2, the full variable domain reads DTGVSQNPRHKITKRGQNVTFRCDPISEHNRLYWYRQTLGQGPEFLTYFQNEAQLEKSRLLSDRFSAERPKGSFSTLEIQRTEQGDSAMYLCASSLADAGYGYTFGSGTRLTVV.

This clone was seen once. The chain combines TRBV28 with TRBJ1-5; TRBD1 matches at 9 bases. With 7 bases clipped from V and 2 bases from J, the junction kept 3 bases outside the gene matches. Germline V lookup: CDR1 MDHEN, CDR2 SYDVKM. The CDR3 length is 14 residues. Written as DNA, the CDR3 is TGTGCCAGCATGAGGGACAGGGGCAATCAGCCCCAGCATTTT. This codes for CASMRDRGNQPQHF.

Written as DNA, the CDR3 is TGCAGCGTTCTCTCGGGGGATAGCAATCAGCCCCAGCATTTT. Its protein product is CSVLSGDSNQPQHF. The J gene is TRBJ1-5, the V gene TRBV29-1, with D possibly TRBD1 on 5 matching bases. CDR1 is SQVTM, CDR2 ANQGSEA, per germline. The V and J ends lost 5 bases and 0 bases respectively, with 11 bases between them. This CDR3 spans 14 amino acids.

The chain joins TRBV28 to TRBJ2-5; 14 bases are shared with TRBD2. CDR1 and CDR2 (germline): MDHEN, SYDVKM. V trimming: 5 bases; J trimming: 4 bases; junction bases outside the gene matches: 6. This CDR3 has 16 amino acids. CDR3 loop: CASSPGLAGVGETQYF. CDR3 coding DNA: TGTGCCAGCAGTCCGGGACTAGCGGGAGTGGGAGAGACCCAGTACTTC. Full variable domain (outside the CDR3, taken from reference TRBV28 and TRBJ2-5): DVKVTQSSRYLVKRTGEKVFLECVQDMDHENMFWYRQDPGLGLRLIYFSYDVKMKEKGDIPEGYSVSREKKERFSLILESASTNQTSMYLCASSPGLAGVGETQYFGPGTRLLVL.

This sequence joins TRBV20-1 and TRBJ2-1; 7 nucleotides line up with TRBD1. Germline values: CDR1 DFQATT, CDR2 SNEGSKA (reference sequence). V lost 0 bases to trimming and J lost 15 bases; unmatched junction nucleotides: 5. The CDR3 loop spans 11 amino acids. This CDR3 reads CSARDRQGPFF. The CDR3 DNA sequence: TGCAGTGCTAGAGACCGACAGGGTCCGTTCTTC.

V and J are TRBV7-2 and TRBJ1-1, with 7 bases lining up with TRBD1. Germline assignment: CDR1 SGHTA and CDR2 FQGNSA. V shed 3 bases and J 1 base; nucleotides not matched to a gene: 2. CDR3 size: 14 residues. The CDR3 region is CASSLTGTNTEAFF. DNA for the CDR3: TGTGCCAGCAGCTTGACAGGGACGAACACTGAAGCTTTCTTT.

V gene TRBV7-3 combines with J gene TRBJ2-6; D is undetermined. There are 15 residues in the CDR3. Germline assignment: CDR1 SGHTA and CDR2 FQGTGA. The V end lost 5 bases, the J end lost 0 bases, and 8 bases lay between the germline ends. In DNA, the CDR3 is TGTGCCAGCAGCCTACAGTCCTCTGGGGCCAACGTCCTGACTTTC. This translates into CASSLQSSGANVLTF.

The V call is TRBV7-2, the J call TRBJ1-3; D possibly corresponds to TRBD1 (5 bases). In germline, CDR1 is SGHTA, CDR2 FQGNSA. This CDR3 spans 13 amino acids. V gave up 1 base and J gave up 8 bases, with 9 bases separating them. CDR3 sequence reads: CASSLDPGHTIYF. CDR3 DNA: TGTGCCAGCAGCTTAGATCCAGGGCACACCATATATTTT. Complete variable domain (other parts from reference TRBV7-2 and TRBJ1-3): GAGVSQSPSNKVTEKGKDVELRCDPISGHTALYWYRQSLGQGLEFLIYFQGNSAPDKSGLPSDRFSAERTGGSVSTLTIQRTQQEDSAVYLCASSLDPGHTIYFGEGSWLTVV.

The chain couples TRBV4-3 to TRBJ2-7; TRBD1 matches at 10 bases. This CDR3 is built from 14 residues. The germline V gene has CDR1 LGHNA and CDR2 YSLEER. Trimming removed 4 bases from V and 6 bases from J; junction bases left unmatched: 6. CDR3 region: CASSLRTGGAEQYF. The CDR3 DNA is TGCGCCAGCAGCCTCAGGACAGGGGGGGCCGAGCAGTACTTC.

The V and J genes are TRBV2 and TRBJ2-5; 8 bases map to TRBD1. V lost 2 bases, J lost 5 bases, and 4 bases stayed unmatched. Germline CDR1 is SNHLY and CDR2 is FYNNEI. The CDR3 runs to 14 residues. CDR3 sequence (DNA): TGTGCCAGCAGTGAACCAGGGGGCTGGGAGACCCAGTACTTC. The encoded protein is CASSEPGGWETQYF. Full variable domain (outside the CDR3, taken from reference TRBV2 and TRBJ2-5): EPEVTQTPSHQVTQMGQEVILRCVPISNHLYFYWYRQILGQKVEFLVSFYNNEISEKSEIFDDQFSVERPDGSNFTLKIRSTKLEDSAMYFCASSEPGGWETQYFGPGTRLLVL.

The rearrangement joins TRBV7-9 to TRBJ2-7; 7 bases line up with TRBD2. The CDR3 spans 15 residues. Trimming cost V 1 base and J 3 bases; bases outside gene matches: 6. Germline lookup yields CDR1 SEHNR and CDR2 FQNEAQ (reference sequence). CDR3: CASSLDGGSLYEQYF. CDR3 nucleotides: TGTGCCAGCAGCTTAGACGGGGGGAGCCTCTACGAGCAGTACTTC.

V is TRBV5-1 and J is TRBJ1-2; D unclear. V gave up 4 bases and J gave up 4 bases, with 14 bases separating them. The CDR3 is made up of 14 amino acids. Germline V gene lookup returns CDR1 SGHRS and CDR2 YFSETQ. The CDR3 spells CASSEEGIRYGYTF. The CDR3 nucleotides read TGCGCCAGCAGCGAGGAGGGCATTCGCTATGGCTACACCTTC.

The CDR3 spells CASSWRTGGNEQYF. CDR3 DNA sequence: TGTGCCAGCAGCTGGAGGACAGGGGGCAACGAGCAGTACTTC. The chain has TRBV5-6 and TRBJ2-7; 11 bases are a match to TRBD1. Trimming at V came to 3 bases and at J to 5 bases, leaving 4 bases not matched to a gene. CDR3 length equals 14 residues. CDR1 is SGHDT and CDR2 is YYEEEE in the germline V gene.

In its sample, this clone was seen a few times. The rearrangement uses TRBV2 and TRBJ1-6; tentative D call: TRBD1 (6 bases). This CDR3 region has 13 residues. V lost 4 bases, J lost 10 bases, and 11 bases lay in between. Germline V gene lookup returns CDR1 SNHLY and CDR2 FYNNEI. The CDR3 reads CASSVSQGSPLHF. CDR3 DNA sequence: TGTGCCAGCAGTGTGTCCCAGGGGTCACCCCTCCACTTT.

The V and J genes are TRBV7-9 and TRBJ1-1; 8 nucleotides agree with TRBD1. CDR3 length equals 14 residues. J gave up 1 base and V 5 bases, and 3 bases lay outside the gene matches. Germline V gives CDR1 SEHNR, CDR2 FQNEAQ (reference sequence). The CDR3 protein is CASSRGTGNTEAFF. The CDR3 DNA is TGTGCCAGCAGCCGAGGGACAGGGAACACTGAAGCTTTCTTT.

The chain is built from TRBV6-6 and TRBJ2-7; D unclear. Germline V gives CDR1 MNHNY, CDR2 SVGAGI (reference sequence). The V end lost 8 bases, the J end lost 1 base, and 6 bases lay between the germline ends. The CDR3 runs 11 residues. The CDR3 sequence: CASSGSYEQYF. The DNA of the CDR3 is TGTGCCAGCTCAGGATCCTACGAGCAGTACTTC.

This sequence joins TRBV10-3 and TRBJ2-4; 9 nucleotides match TRBD2. V was clipped by 8 bases and J by 0 bases; unmatched bases: 14. The germline CDR1 and CDR2 sequences are ENHRY and SYGVKD. CDR3 length: 18 residues. CDR3: CAIRGLAQGSEAKNIQYF. The CDR3 bases are TGTGCCATCCGGGGACTAGCTCAGGGTTCTGAAGCCAAAAACATTCAGTACTTC.